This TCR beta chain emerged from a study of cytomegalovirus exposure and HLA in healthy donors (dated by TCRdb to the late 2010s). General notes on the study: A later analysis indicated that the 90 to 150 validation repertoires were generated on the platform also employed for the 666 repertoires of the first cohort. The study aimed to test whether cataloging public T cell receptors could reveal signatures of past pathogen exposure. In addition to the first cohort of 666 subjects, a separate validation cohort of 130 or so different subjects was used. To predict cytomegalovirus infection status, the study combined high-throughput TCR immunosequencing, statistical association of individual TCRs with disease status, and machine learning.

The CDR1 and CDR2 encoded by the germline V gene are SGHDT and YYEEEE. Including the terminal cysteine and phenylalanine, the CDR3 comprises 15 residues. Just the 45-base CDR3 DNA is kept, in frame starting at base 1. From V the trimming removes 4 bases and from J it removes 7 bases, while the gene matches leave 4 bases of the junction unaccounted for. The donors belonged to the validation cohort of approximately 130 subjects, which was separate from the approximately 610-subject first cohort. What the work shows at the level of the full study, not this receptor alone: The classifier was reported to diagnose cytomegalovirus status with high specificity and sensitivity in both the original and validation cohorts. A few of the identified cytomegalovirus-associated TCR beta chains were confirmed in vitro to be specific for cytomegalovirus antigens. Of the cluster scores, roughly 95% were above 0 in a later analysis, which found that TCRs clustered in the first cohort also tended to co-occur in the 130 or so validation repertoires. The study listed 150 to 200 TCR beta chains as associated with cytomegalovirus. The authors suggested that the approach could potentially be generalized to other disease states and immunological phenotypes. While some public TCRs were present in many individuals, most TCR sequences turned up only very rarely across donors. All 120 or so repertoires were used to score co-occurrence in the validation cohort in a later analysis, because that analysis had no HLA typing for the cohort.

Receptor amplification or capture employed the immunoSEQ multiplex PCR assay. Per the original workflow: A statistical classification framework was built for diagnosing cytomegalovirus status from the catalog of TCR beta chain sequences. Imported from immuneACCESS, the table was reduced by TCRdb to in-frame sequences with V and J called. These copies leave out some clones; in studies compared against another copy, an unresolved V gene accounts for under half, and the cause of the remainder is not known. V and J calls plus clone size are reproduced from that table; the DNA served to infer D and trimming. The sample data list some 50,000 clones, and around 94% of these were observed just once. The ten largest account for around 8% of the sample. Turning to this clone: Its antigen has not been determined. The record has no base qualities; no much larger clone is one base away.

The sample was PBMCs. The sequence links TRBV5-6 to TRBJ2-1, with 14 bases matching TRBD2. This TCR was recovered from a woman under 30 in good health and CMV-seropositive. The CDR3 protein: CASSPGTSGRNEQFF. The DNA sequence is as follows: TGTGCCAGCAGCCCCGGGACTAGCGGGAGAAATGAGCAGTTCTTC.